The rows below give T cell receptor beta chains drawn from one sample of a study. Using its own MiXCR run on the RT-PCR reads, TCRdb lists one record per CDR3 protein. The sample consists of hundreds of thousands of distinct CDR3 sequences, about 14% of them appearing once. The sequencing sample was made of memory CD4+ T cells from blood. Receptors were obtained from a female donor in good health, serving as a healthy control. Both conserved end residues are part of each CDR3. The order of the fields is clone size, V gene, J gene, D gene, CDR3 DNA, CDR3 protein. A D gene is named only where the DNA matches it firmly. Where a row states a size, it is once, few, many or the class of an expanded clone; other rows omit it.

clone size: few; V gene: TRBV11-2; J gene: TRBJ2-5; D gene: TRBD2; CDR3 DNA: TGTGCCAGCAGCTCCTCCTCTCTAGCGGGGGGGGAGACCCAGTACTTC; CDR3 protein: CASSSSSLAGGETQYF
clone size: -; V gene: TRBV2; J gene: TRBJ1-5; D gene: -; CDR3 DNA: TGTGCCAGCAGTGGTCGCCGCGCCAGCAATCAGCCCCAGCATTTT; CDR3 protein: CASSGRRASNQPQHF
clone size: -; V gene: TRBV20-1; J gene: TRBJ2-3; D gene: TRBD2; CDR3 DNA: TGCAGTGCTAGAGATAAGTTAGCGGGAGGGCCGAAGGATACGCAGTATTTT; CDR3 protein: CSARDKLAGGPKDTQYF
clone size: -; V gene: TRBV9; J gene: TRBJ2-3; D gene: -; CDR3 DNA: TGTGCCAGCAGCGTAGGAGTGTCGGGGTACACAGATACGCAGTATTTT; CDR3 protein: CASSVGVSGYTDTQYF
clone size: -; V gene: TRBV15; J gene: TRBJ2-1; D gene: TRBD1; CDR3 DNA: TGTGCCACCAGCAGAGTCCCGGGACAGGGGTTCTTC; CDR3 protein: CATSRVPGQGFF
clone size: few; V gene: TRBV7-2; J gene: TRBJ1-2; D gene: -; CDR3 DNA: TGTGCCAGCAGCCGTGACCCAGAAAGCTATGGCTACACCTTC; CDR3 protein: CASSRDPESYGYTF
clone size: many; V gene: TRBV7-9; J gene: TRBJ1-6; D gene: TRBD1; CDR3 DNA: TGTGCCAGCAGCCGGGGACAGTCTAGCTCACCCCTCCACTTT; CDR3 protein: CASSRGQSSSPLHF
clone size: -; V gene: TRBV4-3; J gene: TRBJ2-3; D gene: -; CDR3 DNA: TGCGCCAGCAGCTTGGGGGCCTATGAGGGCTACACAGATACGCAGTATTTT; CDR3 protein: CASSLGAYEGYTDTQYF
clone size: -; V gene: TRBV18; J gene: TRBJ2-3; D gene: -; CDR3 DNA: TGTGCCAGCTCGCCGGATCGGAGTCTCCCAGATACGCAGTATTTT; CDR3 protein: CASSPDRSLPDTQYF
clone size: -; V gene: TRBV12-3/TRBV12-4; J gene: TRBJ2-1; D gene: -; CDR3 DNA: TGTGCCCTCAGTTTTAGGGTCCGTAATGAGCAGTTCTTC; CDR3 protein: CALSFRVRNEQFF
clone size: few; V gene: TRBV5-1; J gene: TRBJ1-1; D gene: -; CDR3 DNA: TGCGCCAGCAGCTTGGCTGTGGAGTTCGGTGAAGCTTTCTTT; CDR3 protein: CASSLAVEFGEAFF
clone size: few; V gene: TRBV4-3; J gene: TRBJ1-1; D gene: -; CDR3 DNA: TGCGCCAGCAGCCAAGCGGCAGGGTTCGGGGCTTTCTTT; CDR3 protein: CASSQAAGFGAFF
clone size: many; V gene: TRBV7-2; J gene: TRBJ2-5; D gene: TRBD2; CDR3 DNA: TGTGCCAGCAGCCCAGGGACTAGTTCGGAGACCCAGTACTTC; CDR3 protein: CASSPGTSSETQYF
clone size: few; V gene: TRBV7-3; J gene: TRBJ2-7; D gene: -; CDR3 DNA: TGTGCCAGCAGCTTATCCCCACCCGTGGGACACGGCCCCATCGGGCAGTACTTC; CDR3 protein: CASSLSPPVGHGPIGQYF
clone size: -; V gene: TRBV7-2; J gene: TRBJ2-6; D gene: -; CDR3 DNA: TGTGCCAGCAGCCTCTCGAACGTCCTGACTTTC; CDR3 protein: CASSLSNVLTF
clone size: few; V gene: TRBV7-2; J gene: TRBJ2-3; D gene: TRBD2; CDR3 DNA: TGTGCCAGCAGCTTTCAAGCGGGAGTCGTTGGGGCAGATACGCAGTATTTT; CDR3 protein: CASSFQAGVVGADTQYF
clone size: few; V gene: TRBV6-5; J gene: TRBJ1-1; D gene: -; CDR3 DNA: TGTGCCAGCAGTTACTCGTTTTTAAGGCAGTCGGGCACTGAAGCTTTCTTT; CDR3 protein: CASSYSFLRQSGTEAFF
clone size: few; V gene: TRBV11-2; J gene: TRBJ1-5; D gene: -; CDR3 DNA: TGTGCCAGCAGCTTAGGGGGGAATTGGGGAAAACAGCATTTT; CDR3 protein: CASSLGGNWGKQHF
clone size: few; V gene: TRBV7-9; J gene: TRBJ2-3; D gene: TRBD1; CDR3 DNA: TGTGCCAGCAGCTTATCGTACAGGGGTCGCACAGATACGCAGTATTTT; CDR3 protein: CASSLSYRGRTDTQYF
clone size: -; V gene: TRBV15; J gene: TRBJ2-1; D gene: TRBD1; CDR3 DNA: TGTGCCACCAGCAGAGACAGGGGGCTTTACAATGAGCAGTTCTTC; CDR3 protein: CATSRDRGLYNEQFF
clone size: few; V gene: TRBV20-1; J gene: TRBJ1-2; D gene: -; CDR3 DNA: TGCAGTGCCGCCGCGGGGCACAGCTATGGCTACACCTTC; CDR3 protein: CSAAAGHSYGYTF
clone size: many; V gene: TRBV27; J gene: TRBJ2-7; D gene: -; CDR3 DNA: TGTGCCAGCAGGCCCGGTTTACTTTACGAGCAGTACTTC; CDR3 protein: CASRPGLLYEQYF
clone size: many; V gene: TRBV7-9; J gene: TRBJ1-1; D gene: -; CDR3 DNA: TGTGCCAGCAGCTCCGGCGTGAACACTGAAGCTTTCTTT; CDR3 protein: CASSSGVNTEAFF
clone size: -; V gene: TRBV6-6; J gene: TRBJ1-2; D gene: -; CDR3 DNA: TGTGCCAGCAGTTCAGGTGCAGCCTATGGCTACACCTTC; CDR3 protein: CASSSGAAYGYTF
clone size: few; V gene: TRBV7-9; J gene: TRBJ2-2; D gene: -; CDR3 DNA: TGTGCCAGCAGCCCTACCCAGGTCCCAACCGGGGAGCTGTTTTTT; CDR3 protein: CASSPTQVPTGELFF
clone size: -; V gene: TRBV7-9; J gene: TRBJ2-2; D gene: TRBD2; CDR3 DNA: TGTGCCAGTAGCGGGGCCAGCACCGGGGAGCTGTTTTTT; CDR3 protein: CASSGASTGELFF
clone size: -; V gene: TRBV29-1; J gene: TRBJ2-3; D gene: -; CDR3 DNA: TGCAGCGTTCAGGCGGCCACAGATACGCAGTATTTT; CDR3 protein: CSVQAATDTQYF
clone size: -; V gene: TRBV6-2/TRBV6-3; J gene: TRBJ2-1; D gene: TRBD2; CDR3 DNA: TGTGCCAGCAGTTATCAGGTTGGCGGGAGGACCGGGAATGAGCAGTTCTTC; CDR3 protein: CASSYQVGGRTGNEQFF
clone size: many; V gene: TRBV7-2; J gene: TRBJ2-7; D gene: -; CDR3 DNA: TGTGCCAGCAGCATACAGCGGGACAGTGTCCACGAGCAGTACTTC; CDR3 protein: CASSIQRDSVHEQYF
clone size: few; V gene: TRBV7-2; J gene: TRBJ1-2; D gene: TRBD1; CDR3 DNA: TGTGCCAGCAGCTTAGCGGGACAGGCAGGCTATGGCTACACCTTC; CDR3 protein: CASSLAGQAGYGYTF
clone size: many; V gene: TRBV15; J gene: TRBJ2-3; D gene: -; CDR3 DNA: TGTGCCACCAGCAGAGAGAGCGATACGCAGTATTTT; CDR3 protein: CATSRESDTQYF